The sequence of this T cell receptor beta chain was determined in a study of control samples from healthy donors and cancer patients. Germline CDR1 MNHEY, CDR2 SMNVEV (reference sequence). This CDR3 contains 20 residues. Losses at the gene ends were 4 bases for V and 1 base for J; bases not matched to a gene: 12. Clones were read by immunoSEQ multiplex PCR, and TCRdb kept only the in-frame ones, dropping some. In the table there are around 7,400 clones, more than 70% of which are singletons. The rearrangement uses TRBV27 and TRBJ2-6; 11 bases map to TRBD2. The sequenced sample consisted of PBMCs. The TCR was taken from a man between 70 and 80 years old with lung cancer. CDR3 nucleotides: TGTGCCAGCAGTTCCGCAACACCGACTAGCGGGAATTCTGGGGCCAACGTCCTGACTTTC. Amino acids: CASSSATPTSGNSGANVLTF.